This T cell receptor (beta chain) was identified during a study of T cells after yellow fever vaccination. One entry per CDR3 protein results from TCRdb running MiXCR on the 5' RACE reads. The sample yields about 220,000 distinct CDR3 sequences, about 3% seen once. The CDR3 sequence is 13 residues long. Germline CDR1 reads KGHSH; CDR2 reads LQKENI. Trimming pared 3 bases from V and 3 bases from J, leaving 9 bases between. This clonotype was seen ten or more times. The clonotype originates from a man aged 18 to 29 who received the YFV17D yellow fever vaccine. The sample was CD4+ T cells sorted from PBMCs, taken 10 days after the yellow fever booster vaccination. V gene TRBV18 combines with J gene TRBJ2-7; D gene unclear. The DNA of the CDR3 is TGTGCCAGCTCACCCCAGGACCTCTACGAGCAGTACTTC. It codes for CASSPQDLYEQYF.